A selection of T cell receptor beta chains follows, all from one sample in a study of T cells in Graves' hyperthyroidism and ophthalmopathy. TCRdb reprocessed the multiplex PCR reads with MiXCR, giving one entry per CDR3 protein. The sample lists about 760,000 distinct CDR3 sequences, approximately 40% seen once, with roughly 30% in the top ten. Material: blood. The source of these receptors is a woman between 40 and 55 years old with Graves' hyperthyroidism. The CDR3 runs from the conserved cysteine through the conserved F or W. Fields, in order: V gene, D gene, clone size, J gene, CDR3 DNA, CDR3 protein. The D gene is left open where the match is weak. Size is omitted from some rows. Given values are once, few, many or a class for expanded clones.

v_gene: TRBV6-1
d_gene: -
abundance: once
j_gene: TRBJ1-6
CDR3nt: TGTGCCAGCAGTGATGAGGGGCCCTATAATTCACCCCTCCACTTT
CDR3aa: CASSDEGPYNSPLHF

v_gene: TRBV7-2
d_gene: -
abundance: -
j_gene: TRBJ2-5
CDR3nt: TGTGCCAGCAGCTTGAGGGGGACACTAGAGACCCAGTACTTC
CDR3aa: CASSLRGTLETQYF

v_gene: TRBV15
d_gene: -
abundance: -
j_gene: TRBJ2-1
CDR3nt: TGTGCCACCAGCAGAGGTGGTGCTTCCTACAATGAGCAGTTCTTC
CDR3aa: CATSRGGASYNEQFF

v_gene: TRBV2
d_gene: -
abundance: -
j_gene: TRBJ1-5
CDR3nt: TGTGCCAGCAGCCAATCAGAGGCCAGGGGCGGCCAGCCCCAGCATTTT
CDR3aa: CASSQSEARGGQPQHF

v_gene: TRBV20-1
d_gene: TRBD1
abundance: many
j_gene: TRBJ1-2
CDR3nt: TGCAGTGCTAGAGGTGGGGGGGACAGGGGGAACTATGGCTACACCTTC
CDR3aa: CSARGGGDRGNYGYTF

v_gene: TRBV12-3/TRBV12-4
d_gene: -
abundance: -
j_gene: TRBJ1-1
CDR3nt: TGTGCCAGCAGTTTAGGATTTTTTGGTGAAGCTTTCTTT
CDR3aa: CASSLGFFGEAFF

v_gene: TRBV20-1
d_gene: TRBD2
abundance: -
j_gene: TRBJ2-3
CDR3nt: TGCAGTGCTAGAGATTCTTTTTTGCGGGGGATCATTAGCACAGATACGCAGTATTTT
CDR3aa: CSARDSFLRGIISTDTQYF

v_gene: TRBV14
d_gene: -
abundance: many
j_gene: TRBJ1-6
CDR3nt: TGTGCCAGCAGCCAATCTTTCTTATCACCCCTCCACTTT
CDR3aa: CASSQSFLSPLHF

v_gene: TRBV19
d_gene: -
abundance: -
j_gene: TRBJ1-4
CDR3nt: TGTGCCAGTAACTTCGGGTCGAGAGTTGATGAAAAACTGTTTTTT
CDR3aa: CASNFGSRVDEKLFF

v_gene: TRBV12-3/TRBV12-4
d_gene: -
abundance: many
j_gene: TRBJ1-2
CDR3nt: TGTGCCAGCAGGTCAACAGATAGAGGTGGCTACACCTTC
CDR3aa: CASRSTDRGGYTF

v_gene: TRBV10-3
d_gene: -
abundance: once
j_gene: TRBJ2-2
CDR3nt: TGTGCCACAACCGGGACAGAGCTGTTTTTT
CDR3aa: CATTGTELFF

v_gene: TRBV14
d_gene: -
abundance: few
j_gene: TRBJ1-2
CDR3nt: TGTGCCAGCAGCCAAGAAGGTGAAGGGCCGACCTATGGCTACACCTTC
CDR3aa: CASSQEGEGPTYGYTF

v_gene: TRBV24-1
d_gene: -
abundance: many
j_gene: TRBJ1-4
CDR3nt: TGTGCCACCAGGGCAGGGGAGGAAAAACTGTTTTTT
CDR3aa: CATRAGEEKLFF

v_gene: TRBV2
d_gene: TRBD1
abundance: many
j_gene: TRBJ1-5
CDR3nt: TGTGCCAGCAGTGAAGCTACAGGGGAAAGTCAGCCCCAGCATTTT
CDR3aa: CASSEATGESQPQHF

v_gene: TRBV12-3/TRBV12-4
d_gene: TRBD1
abundance: few
j_gene: TRBJ1-3
CDR3nt: TGTGCCAGCAGTTACCGACAGGGCAACACCATATATTTT
CDR3aa: CASSYRQGNTIYF

v_gene: TRBV25-1
d_gene: -
abundance: -
j_gene: TRBJ2-6
CDR3nt: TGTGCCAGCAGTTTGATGGGAGCTGGGGCCAACGTCCTGACTTTC
CDR3aa: CASSLMGAGANVLTF

v_gene: TRBV7-9
d_gene: -
abundance: many
j_gene: TRBJ1-1
CDR3nt: TGTGCCAGCAGCTTAGATGGTTCGGGGCGGTACACTGAAGCTTTCTTT
CDR3aa: CASSLDGSGRYTEAFF

v_gene: TRBV7-9
d_gene: -
abundance: few
j_gene: TRBJ1-2
CDR3nt: TGTGCCAGCAGGAGGGGGGGGGCCCGCTCTAACTATGGCTACACCTTC
CDR3aa: CASRRGGARSNYGYTF

v_gene: TRBV7-8
d_gene: -
abundance: few
j_gene: TRBJ1-4
CDR3nt: TGTGCCAGCAGCTTATGGGCCGGACATGAAAAACTGTTTTTT
CDR3aa: CASSLWAGHEKLFF